The source of this T cell receptor beta chain is a study of regulatory T cells in long-lasting Graves disease. This clonotype has only a few counts. The time point denotes: newly diagnosed GD, antithyroid drugs for less than 3 months. RNA extracted from PBMCs served as the sequencing template. Both iRepertoire HTBI primers and Arm-PCR of CDR3 regions were used to build the TCR beta libraries. TCRdb processed the multiplex PCR reads anew with MiXCR; each CDR3 protein has one entry. Of about 350,000 distinct CDR3 sequences listed, about a sixth are singletons. V lost 2 bases and J lost 12, with 12 bases in between. Germline CDR1 is SGHAT and CDR2 is FQNNGV. The length of the CDR3 is 12 residues. Another study also made use of these data, one on T cells in Graves' hyperthyroidism and ophthalmopathy. As that report states: Within blood appeared most thyroid clonotypes that had expanded above 0.001.

The sample consisted of peripheral blood mononuclear cells (PBMCs), taken at new diagnosis, from a patient treated with antithyroid drugs. The chain uses TRBV11-2 and TRBJ2-3; perhaps TRBD2 as D (5 bases). The clonotype originates from a man aged 35 to 55 with Graves disease. The CDR3 here is CASSLNGGPQYF. DNA for the CDR3: TGTGCCAGCAGCTTAAACGGAGGTCCACAGTATTTT.